The clone carrying this TCR beta chain was observed many times. The V end lost 1 base, the J end lost 0 bases, and 6 bases lay between the germline ends. CDR1 LGHNA and CDR2 YSLEER come from the germline V gene. This CDR3 comprises 14 residues. The data originate from a study of human T cells and chemical hapten exposure. The overall study: Skin of the upper inner arm, roughly 2 cm by roughly 2 cm, received 2% DPC for sensitization. The scalp of each patient received a weekly diphenylcyclopropenone dose for the full approximately 22-week study. Patch testing was performed with 0.01% DPC on the upper back, with reading at 6 days.

Time point reported: patch test 1, 2 weeks after DPC sensitization. Treatment here: therapeutic diphenylcyclopropenone sensitization with weekly scalp DPC. Library preparation tagged each individual cDNA molecule with a unique molecular identifier. MiXCR, run by TCRdb on the RACE reads, gives a single entry per CDR3 protein. Among about 120,000 distinct CDR3 sequences listed, roughly 13% were seen once. The receptor was derived from a man younger than 30 with alopecia areata. Some clones in this sample may be carry-over from other donors' samples. The material sequenced was whole blood, taken in connection with sensitization to the hapten diphenylcyclopropenone (DPC). This chain joins TRBV4-3 and TRBJ1-1; D is uncertain. DNA for the CDR3: TGCGCCAGCAGCCAAGGATCCCTGAACACTGAAGCTTTCTTT. It yields the protein CASSQGSLNTEAFF.